This T cell receptor beta chain is from a study of blood T cell repertoires in COVID-19 (dated by TCRdb to the early 2020s). Regarding the study in general: The collaborator samples originated in the United States, Italy and Spain and spanned the acute and convalescent phases of COVID-19. The prospective study material was composed of cDNA or gDNA derived from T cells, B-cell-depleted T cells, or PBMCs. Deeply sampled blood TCRbeta repertoires from subjects exposed to, actively infected with, or recovered from COVID-19 were included in the dataset. The repertoires were made available in a free public database intended to serve as a resource for research on the immune response to SARS-CoV-2. Samples were obtained from the ongoing ImmuneRACE study (first 160 participants) and from 1,254 subjects provided by 6 global collaborators. Sample metadata almost always included a de-identified subject ID, COVID-19 status, age in years and sex. Where HLA class I and class II types were available, the types were taken from metadata supplied by the sample provider, not from assay-based typing. The study at large found these results: How much clinical and demographic metadata was included differed by source and by participant, and the metadata was provided uncurated.

Each collaborating institution followed its own protocols to collect whole blood in K2EDTA tubes. For TCRbeta analysis, collaborators shipped samples in one of three forms: frozen whole blood, isolated PBMCs, or DNA extracted from either of those sample types. The CDR3 runs 14 amino acids, cysteine and phenylalanine included. The CDR3 DNA has 42 bases and is translated from base 1. V is shortened by 4 bases, J by 4 bases, and the region joining them spans 10 bases. CDR1 and CDR2 are read off the germline V gene (reference sequence) as LNHDA and SQIVND. TCRbeta CDR3 regions were amplified from genomic DNA using the immunoSEQ Assay, a bias-controlled multiplex PCR. Concerning the study's data processing: Nucleated cell counts per sample were estimated from amplification of reference gene primers within the assay. To quantify the absolute abundance of each unique TCRbeta CDR3 rearrangement, sequence reads were collapsed and filtered. Productive Simpson clonality was computed per sample as the square root of Simpson's diversity index over productive rearrangements. TCRdb re-hosts the immuneACCESS table, in-frame sequences only. Its copies lack some clones; in the studies checked, an unresolved V gene accounts for under half of them, and the cause for the rest is not known. The DNA was the basis for D and trimming; V, J and clone size are from that table. The sample data list about 200,000 clones, and over 75% of these were observed just once. About 2.8% of the sample belongs to the ten largest clones.

On this clone: The antigen it recognizes is unknown. One base away there is no much larger clone; base qualities are not given.

Input material: peripheral blood. The chain links TRBV19 with TRBJ1-4; no D segment can be confidently identified. The clonotype was recovered from an elderly woman with active or convalescent COVID-19. The bases read TGTGCCAGTAGTAGGAGGGAACTTAATGAAAAACTGTTTTTT. Translated, it reads CASSRRELNEKLFF.